A single sample gave rise to the 24 T cell receptor beta chains below, sequenced in a study of breast tumors, draining lymph nodes, adjacent tissues. The lymph nodes were axillary draining lymph nodes from breast cancer patients. TCRdb recomputed calls from the multiplex PCR reads with MiXCR, one row per CDR3 protein. Of some 83,000 distinct CDR3 sequences listed, roughly 19% are singletons. The material sequenced was axillary lymph node tissue. These receptors originate from a female donor with breast cancer. Some clones in this sample may be carry-over from other donors' samples.

The gene calls are TRBV20-1 and TRBJ1-2; 10 positions match TRBD1. CDR3 size: 18 residues. The germline CDR1 and CDR2 sequences are DFQATT and SNEGSKA (reference sequence). V trimming: 0 bases; J trimming: 2 bases; junction bases outside the gene matches: 12. CDR3 amino acids: CSARDNSETGGSNYGYTF. The CDR3 nucleotides are TGCAGTGCTAGAGACAATTCCGAGACAGGGGGCTCCAACTATGGCTACACCTTC.

The sample holds many counts of this clonotype. This sequence joins TRBV10-3 and TRBJ1-2, with 7 nucleotides matching TRBD1. Losses at the gene ends were 7 bases for V and 4 bases for J; bases not matched to a gene: 9. Per germline, CDR1 ENHRY and CDR2 SYGVKD. This CDR3 is 14 amino acids long. In nucleotides, the CDR3 is TGTGCCATCAAAGGACAGGATTTACCCTATGGCTACACCTTC. This encodes CAIKGQDLPYGYTF.

V is TRBV28 and J is TRBJ2-2; 7 nucleotides line up with TRBD1. This CDR3 region has 15 residues. CDR1 and CDR2 from the germline V gene are MDHEN and SYDVKM. This CDR3 reads CASLRDSPNTGELFF. DNA of the CDR3: TGTGCTAGTTTGAGGGACAGCCCTAACACCGGGGAGCTGTTTTTT.

This clonotype was counted many times. V usage is TRBV5-6 and J usage is TRBJ2-3; TRBD2 is a possible D gene (5 bases). CDR3 length: 15 amino acids. V gave up 0 bases and J gave up 4 bases, with 12 bases separating them. Per the germline V gene, CDR1 is SGHDT and CDR2 is YYEEEE. CDR3: CASSLAGLAPDTQYF. CDR3 DNA sequence: TGTGCCAGCAGCTTGGCGGGATTGGCCCCAGATACGCAGTATTTT.

Many counts were recorded for this clonotype. The rearrangement joins TRBV15 to TRBJ1-5, with D perhaps matching TRBD1 (6 bases). V was cut by 1 base and J by 7 bases, with 17 bases left in between. The CDR3 has 16 amino acids. Germline V gene sequence: CDR1 LNHNV, CDR2 YYDKDF (reference sequence). Here the CDR3 reads CATSRVVGGRRQPQHF. CDR3 nucleotide sequence: TGTGCCACCAGCAGAGTGGTCGGGGGGCGTCGGCAGCCCCAGCATTTT.

This clonotype was recorded many times. The chain uses TRBV6-5 and TRBJ2-3; perhaps D is TRBD1 or TRBD2 (5 bases each). The CDR3 runs 16 residues. Per the germline V gene, CDR1 is MNHEY and CDR2 is SVGAGI. The V and J ends lost 2 bases and 3 bases respectively, with 15 bases between them. CDR3 sequence (DNA): TGTGCCAGCAGTTACCAGGGAGTACAGAAAACAGATACGCAGTATTTT. The encoded protein is CASSYQGVQKTDTQYF.

Ten or more counts support this clonotype. This chain joins TRBV11-3 and TRBJ2-7, with a tentative D call TRBD2 (5 bases). Trimming pared 3 bases from V and 9 bases from J, leaving 15 bases between. Germline V lookup: CDR1 SGHNT, CDR2 YENEEA. This CDR3 is built from 13 residues. The CDR3 is CASSLDRRAGQYF. The CDR3 DNA is TGTGCCAGCAGCTTGGACCGACGGGCGGGGCAGTACTTC.

The rearrangement joins TRBV20-1 to TRBJ2-1, with D perhaps matching TRBD1 (5 bases). Germline V lookup: CDR1 DFQATT, CDR2 SNEGSKA (reference sequence). The V end lost 5 bases, the J end lost 12 bases, and 23 bases lay between the germline ends. The CDR3 runs to 14 residues. Here the CDR3 reads CSAHNGPQGGGQFF. The CDR3 nucleotides read TGCAGTGCTCACAACGGCCCGCAGGGCGGTGGGCAGTTCTTC.

This clonotype was detected many times. This sequence joins TRBV9 and TRBJ2-7, with TRBD2 matching over 11 bases. The CDR3 is made up of 18 amino acids. Germline values: CDR1 SGDLS, CDR2 YYNGEE. The V segment lost 0 bases and the J segment 2 bases; nucleotides outside the gene matches: 10. The CDR3 region has the DNA TGTGCCAGCAGCGTAGCGGGACTAGCGGCAAACCCTCCCTACGAGCAGTACTTC. The encoded protein is CASSVAGLAANPPYEQYF.

In this sample, this clonotype turned up many times. The junction shows a germline mismatch at one end, possibly a read error. The V call is TRBV20-1, the J call TRBJ2-1; D may be TRBD2 (6 bases). Germline V gene sequence: CDR1 DFQATT, CDR2 SNEGSKA (reference sequence). The CDR3 extends over 15 amino acids. CDR3 sequence (DNA): TGCAGTGCTATTTCTAGCGTAGACTCCGACAATGAGCAGTTCTTC. This codes for CSAISSVDSDNEQFF.

This clonotype showed up many times. The gene calls are TRBV7-2 and TRBJ1-2, with D uncertain. CDR3 length: 13 residues. In germline, CDR1 is SGHTA, CDR2 FQGNSA. V was trimmed by 10 bases and J by 5 bases, leaving 17 bases between them. The CDR3 is CAIPSREGYGYTF. The CDR3 DNA reads TGTGCCATCCCCTCAAGGGAAGGGTATGGCTACACCTTC. Full variable domain (outside the CDR3, taken from reference TRBV7-2 and TRBJ1-2): GAGVSQSPSNKVTEKGKDVELRCDPISGHTALYWYRQSLGQGLEFLIYFQGNSAPDKSGLPSDRFSAERTGGSVSTLTIQRTQQEDSAVYLCAIPSREGYGYTFGSGTRLTVV.

This clonotype was seen more than once but under ten times. The chain links TRBV28 to TRBJ1-6; D is unclear. Germline CDR1 is MDHEN and CDR2 is SYDVKM. This CDR3 comprises 16 residues. V lost 7 bases and J 3 bases, leaving 16 bases between the germline ends. CDR3 loop: CASTQFGLIYNSPLHF. Written as DNA, the CDR3 is TGTGCCAGCACCCAGTTCGGGTTAATCTATAATTCACCCCTCCACTTT.

This clonotype was picked up many times. This chain links TRBV5-5 with TRBJ1-5; no clear D gene. Between the trimmed V and J ends, which lost 0 bases and 2 bases, there was a span of 6 bases. CDR1 and CDR2 (germline): SGHKS, YYEKEE (reference sequence). This CDR3 has 14 amino acids. CDR3 nucleotides: TGTGCCAGCAGCTTGGGGGCAGGCAATCAGCCCCAGCATTTT. This gives the protein CASSLGAGNQPQHF.

This clonotype was observed many times. The genes are TRBV20-1 and TRBJ2-7; D is uncertain. V was clipped by 0 bases and J by 5 bases, with 14 bases between them. Looked up from germline, CDR1 is DFQATT and CDR2 is SNEGSKA (reference sequence). CDR3 length: 14 amino acids. CDR3 bases: TGCAGTGCTAGAGACCCCCTCTTCGCCCACGAGCAGTACTTC. It encodes CSARDPLFAHEQYF.

In regard to this clonotype: This may come from a read error, since a much larger clone is one base off. CDR3 loop: CASSQDPDGSSYNGQFF. CDR3 sequence (DNA): TGCGCCAGCAGCCAAGACCCGGACGGCAGCTCCTACAATGGGCAGTTCTTC. V gene TRBV4-1 combines with J gene TRBJ2-1; D gene ambiguous. CDR3 length equals 17 residues. Germline-derived CDR1 and CDR2 are MGHRA and YSYEKL.

This clonotype has at least ten counts. The genes are TRBV5-1 and TRBJ2-7, with D perhaps matching TRBD1 or TRBD2 (5 bases each). Germline CDR1 is SGHRS and CDR2 is YFSETQ. This CDR3 has 14 residues. The V gene lost 3 bases and the J gene lost 3 bases, with 13 bases spanning the gap. The CDR3 sequence is CASSSGTQVYEQYF. CDR3 sequence (DNA): TGCGCCAGCAGCTCAGGGACCCAAGTCTACGAGCAGTACTTC.

This clonotype was found many times. This chain connects TRBV5-5 to TRBJ2-7; 7 positions agree with TRBD1. The germline V gene has CDR1 SGHKS and CDR2 YYEKEE (reference sequence). The CDR3 totals 14 residues. V was pared by 4 bases and J by 4 bases, with 8 bases of the junction left unmatched. The CDR3 region has the DNA TGTGCCAGCAGCCCGCAGACAGGGCAATACGAGCAGTACTTC. This codes for CASSPQTGQYEQYF.

With respect to this clonotype: Since a much larger clone is just one base distant, this may be a read error. This chain uses TRBV20-1 with TRBJ1-2, with TRBD1 matching over 8 bases. The CDR3 is 14 residues long. In germline, CDR1 is DFQATT, CDR2 SNEGSKA (reference sequence). CDR3 bases: TGCAGTGCTCGACAGGGGTTTTTGGCCTATGGCTACGCCTTC. This translates into CSARQGFLAYGYAF.

This clonotype showed up many times. The chain uses TRBV7-2 and TRBJ2-3, with 8 bases lining up with TRBD2. Germline CDR1 reads SGHTA; CDR2 reads FQGNSA. This CDR3 has 12 residues. With 3 bases clipped from V and 15 bases from J, the junction kept 8 bases outside the gene matches. The CDR3 spells CASSFSGRGVYF. For the CDR3, the DNA is TGTGCCAGCAGCTTTTCCGGGAGGGGTGTTTATTTT.

V usage is TRBV12-5 and J usage is TRBJ1-5, with 9 bases identical to TRBD1. J lost 6 bases, V lost 0 bases, and 6 bases had no gene match. The germline CDR1 and CDR2 sequences are LGHNT and FRNRAP. The CDR3 consists of 16 residues. CDR3 coding DNA: TGTGCTAGTGGTTTGGTACAGGGGACAGGGAGTCAGCCCCAGCATTTT. Its protein product is CASGLVQGTGSQPQHF.

In DNA form, the CDR3 reads TGTGCCAGCAGCCTCATAACAGGGGGCATAGATACGCAGTATTTT. Amino acid sequence: CASSLITGGIDTQYF. The V and J genes are TRBV3-1 and TRBJ2-3, with 9 bases lining up with TRBD1. Trimming removed 4 bases from V and 5 bases from J; junction bases left unmatched: 7. Germline V gene lookup returns CDR1 LGHDT and CDR2 YNNKEL (reference sequence). CDR3 length equals 15 residues.

This clonotype appeared many times. Here the CDR3 reads CASSYTTGGYSYEQYF. Here the CDR3 DNA reads TGTGCCAGCAGTTACACAACAGGGGGCTACTCCTACGAGCAGTACTTC. The rearrangement links TRBV6-2 or TRBV6-3 to TRBJ2-7, with TRBD1 matching over 9 bases. The germline V gene has CDR1 MNHEY and CDR2 SVGEGT. The CDR3 sequence is 16 residues long. The V segment lost 2 bases and the J segment 0 bases; nucleotides outside the gene matches: 5.

On this clonotype: No conserved phenylalanine or tryptophan ends this CDR3, so it is likely a read error. The CDR3 loop is CASSENPGTTYEQYS. CDR3 sequence (DNA): TGTGCCAGCAGCGAAAACCCTGGGACAACTTACGAGCAGTACTCC. This chain uses TRBV6-9 with TRBJ2-7, with D possibly matching TRBD1 (6 bases). This CDR3 has 15 residues. Looked up from germline, CDR1 is MNHGY and CDR2 is SVAAGI. V was clipped by 6 bases and J by 4 bases, with 19 bases between them.

Only one count was recorded for this clonotype. This chain joins TRBV28 and TRBJ2-7, with TRBD1 matching 12 bases. V was clipped by 3 bases and J by 4 bases; unmatched bases: 7. Germline V gene lookup returns CDR1 MDHEN and CDR2 SYDVKM. This CDR3 is 16 amino acids long. The CDR3 DNA sequence: TGTGCCAGCAGTTTTAAAGGGGGACAGGGGGCATACGAGCAGTACTTC. It yields the protein CASSFKGGQGAYEQYF.